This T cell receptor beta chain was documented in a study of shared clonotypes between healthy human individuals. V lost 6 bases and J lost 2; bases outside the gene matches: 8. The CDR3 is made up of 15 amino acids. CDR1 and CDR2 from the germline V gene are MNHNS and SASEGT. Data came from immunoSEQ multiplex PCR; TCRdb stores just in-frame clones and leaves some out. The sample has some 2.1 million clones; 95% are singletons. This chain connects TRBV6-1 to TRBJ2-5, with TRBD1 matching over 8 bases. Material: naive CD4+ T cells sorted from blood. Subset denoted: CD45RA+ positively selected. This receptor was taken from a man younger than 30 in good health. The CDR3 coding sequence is TGTGCCAGCAGACCCGGACAGGGACCACAAGAGACCCAGTACTTC. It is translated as CASRPGQGPQETQYF.